This T cell receptor beta chain was sequenced in a study of blood T cell repertoires in COVID-19. At the level of the study: Researchers got acute and convalescent COVID-19 samples from the United States, Italy and Spain. PBMCs, B-cell-depleted T cells, or T cells provided the cDNA or gDNA that made up the material.

The method was immunoSEQ multiplex PCR; TCRdb's version includes in-frame clones alone and lacks a portion of them. The sample lists fewer than 300,000 clones, 88% occurring once. V was cut by 2 bases and J by 0 bases, with 7 bases left in between. The CDR3 contains 15 residues. The germline CDR1 and CDR2 sequences are WNHNN and SYGVQD (reference sequence). The chain links TRBV10-1 to TRBJ2-2; D not resolved. Source material: peripheral blood. The clonotype originates from a woman in her forties who had recovered from COVID-19. The CDR3 coding sequence is TGCGCCAGCAGTGAGGGTAAGCCGAACACCGGGGAGCTGTTTTTT. Its translation is CASSEGKPNTGELFF.